This entry describes one TCR beta chain. Here immunoSEQ multiplex PCR was the method, and the copy in TCRdb shows in-frame clones only, minus some. The sample carries around 90,000 clones, 90% to 95% recorded once. These data belong to a study of OX40 agonist ivuxolimab in advanced cancers. After removal of 5 bases from V and 1 base from J, the junction contained 16 bases not matched to a gene. Per the germline V gene, CDR1 is GTSNPN and CDR2 is SVGIG (reference sequence). The CDR3 is 17 residues long. The chain links TRBV30 to TRBJ2-7, with 8 bases that match TRBD1. The source material was CD4+ or CD8+ T cells sorted from blood, sampled in a trial of the OX40 agonist ivuxolimab. The clonotype comes from an adult with an advanced solid tumor such as melanoma, head and neck, liver or kidney cancer. The CDR3 region is CAWPRRPPGQESYEQYF. In nucleotides, the CDR3 is TGTGCCTGGCCCAGGAGGCCACCGGGACAGGAGTCCTACGAGCAGTACTTC. Complete variable domain (other parts from reference TRBV30 and TRBJ2-7): SQTIHQWPATLVQPVGSPLSLECTVEGTSNPNLYWYRQAAGRGLQLLFYSVGIGQISSEVPQNLSASRPQDRQFILSSKKLLLSDSGFYLCAWPRRPPGQESYEQYFGPGTRLTVT.